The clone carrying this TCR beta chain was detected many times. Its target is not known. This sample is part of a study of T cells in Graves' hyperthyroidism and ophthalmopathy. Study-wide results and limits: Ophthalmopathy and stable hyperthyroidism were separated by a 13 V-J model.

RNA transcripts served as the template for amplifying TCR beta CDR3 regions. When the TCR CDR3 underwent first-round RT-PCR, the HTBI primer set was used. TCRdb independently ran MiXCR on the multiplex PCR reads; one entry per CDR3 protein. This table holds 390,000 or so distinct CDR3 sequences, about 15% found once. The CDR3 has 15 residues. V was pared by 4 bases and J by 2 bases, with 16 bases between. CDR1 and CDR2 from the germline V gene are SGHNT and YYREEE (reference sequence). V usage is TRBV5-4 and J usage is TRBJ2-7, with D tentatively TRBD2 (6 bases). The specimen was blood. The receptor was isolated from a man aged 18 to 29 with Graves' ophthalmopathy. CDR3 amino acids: CASSTWRAGPYEQYF. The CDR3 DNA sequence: TGTGCCAGCAGCACCTGGAGGGCAGGGCCCTACGAGCAGTACTTC.